The 15 T cell receptor beta chains given below trace back to one sample, sequenced in a study of blood T cell repertoires in COVID-19. The assay was immunoSEQ multiplex PCR, and TCRdb's table has in-frame clones only and misses some. This sample has 170,000 or so clones, with 70% to 85% found just once. The sequencing sample was made of PBMCs or T cells enriched from blood (not recorded which). The origin of the receptors is a woman aged 45-65 years who had recovered from COVID-19.

The genes are TRBV12-3 or TRBV12-4 and TRBJ1-1; possibly TRBD1 for D (5 bases). This CDR3 has 13 amino acids. V lost 7 bases and J lost 8, with 17 bases in between. In nucleotides, the CDR3 is TGTGCCAGCAACCACCAAGGGGAAGGAGAAGCTTTCTTT. It specifies CASNHQGEGEAFF.

The genes are TRBV28 and TRBJ1-5, with D tentatively TRBD1 (6 bases). Trimming left V 8 bases short and J 0 bases short, with 23 bases between. Per the germline V gene, CDR1 is MDHEN and CDR2 is SYDVKM. CDR3 length: 18 residues. CDR3 DNA sequence: TGTGCCAGCGACCAAGGGGAACAGGGATCTTATAGCAATCAGCCCCAGCATTTT. This sequence encodes CASDQGEQGSYSNQPQHF.

The V gene is TRBV7-2, the J gene TRBJ2-1, with TRBD2 as a possible D gene (6 bases). CDR1 and CDR2 from the germline V gene are SGHTA and FQGNSA. The CDR3 extends over 16 amino acids. Trimming left V 5 bases short and J 4 bases short, with 18 bases between. CDR3 bases: TGTGCCAGCAGCGTTGGGGGAGCGGAGGGTTACAATGAGCAGTTCTTC. Translation gives CASSVGGAEGYNEQFF.

This chain uses TRBV30 with TRBJ2-1, with 8 bases that match TRBD2. Germline assignment: CDR1 GTSNPN and CDR2 SVGIG (reference sequence). This CDR3 has 16 amino acids. V dropped 3 bases and J dropped 7; count of bases not matched to a gene: 14. CDR3 DNA: TGTGCCTGGAGCGGGGGGGGCGGGAGTTTAACTAATGAGCAGTTCTTC. It translates to CAWSGGGGSLTNEQFF.

This clone occurred a few times. This rearrangement joins TRBV10-3 to TRBJ2-5, with TRBD1 matching 9 bases. There are 15 residues in the CDR3. Germline CDR1 and CDR2: ENHRY and SYGVKD. V lost 3 bases and J lost 4; bases outside the gene matches: 6. CDR3 sequence reads: CAISDSDRGPETQYF. As DNA, the CDR3 is TGTGCCATCAGTGACTCGGACAGGGGCCCAGAGACCCAGTACTTC.

The chain joins TRBV24-1 to TRBJ2-2; 8 nucleotides match TRBD2. The V and J ends lost 9 bases and 0 bases, in that order; junction bases with no gene match: 8. The CDR3 length is 16 residues. From germline, CDR1 is KGHDR and CDR2 SFDVKD. The CDR3 sequence is CATARGGKANTGELFF. CDR3 bases: TGTGCCACCGCCCGGGGGGGAAAAGCGAACACCGGGGAGCTGTTTTTT.

The V call is TRBV30, the J call TRBJ2-1, with a possible D match to TRBD1 (5 bases). Germline-derived CDR1 and CDR2 are GTSNPN and SVGIG (reference sequence). V lost 3 bases and J 0 bases, leaving 9 bases between the germline ends. The CDR3 covers 14 residues. DNA for the CDR3: TGTGCCTGGAGGGGGCTCAGCTCCTACAATGAGCAGTTCTTC. Translating it yields CAWRGLSSYNEQFF.

In its sample, this clone was seen once. The chain has TRBV5-5 and TRBJ1-2; tentative D call: TRBD1 (5 bases). Germline V gene sequence: CDR1 SGHKS, CDR2 YYEKEE (reference sequence). The CDR3 consists of 15 residues. The ends were cut back, 2 bases at V and 4 bases at J, with 15 bases in the middle. CDR3 coding DNA: TGTGCCAGCAGCTTTCAGGGCAGAGTAAGCTATGGCTACACCTTC. Protein sequence: CASSFQGRVSYGYTF.

The V call is TRBV28, the J call TRBJ1-4, with TRBD1 as a possible D gene (5 bases). This CDR3 region has 15 residues. Germline values: CDR1 MDHEN, CDR2 SYDVKM. Trimming took off 2 bases at V and 4 bases at J, with 11 bases between the two ends. CDR3 nucleotides: TGTGCCAGCAGTTTAATTTCCGGGGGTAATGAAAAACTGTTTTTT. It encodes CASSLISGGNEKLFF.

The genes are TRBV7-2 and TRBJ2-1; the match to TRBD2 covers 8 bases. V shed 5 bases, J shed 2 bases, and the junction held 5 bases outside the gene matches. Germline-derived CDR1 and CDR2 are SGHTA and FQGNSA. The CDR3 has 15 amino acids. The CDR3 loop reads CASSPSGFTYNEQFF. The DNA for the CDR3 is TGTGCCAGCAGCCCTAGCGGGTTTACCTACAATGAGCAGTTCTTC.

The CDR3 loop reads CASSEASGRLTYEQYF. For the CDR3, the DNA is TGTGCCAGCAGTGAGGCTAGCGGGAGACTTACCTACGAGCAGTACTTC. This chain links TRBV2 with TRBJ2-7, with 10 positions matching TRBD2. Trimming at V came to 3 bases and at J to 2 bases, leaving 7 bases not matched to a gene. CDR1 is SNHLY, CDR2 FYNNEI, per germline. This CDR3 region has 16 residues.

This CDR3 is CAWSVSEAFF. The CDR3 DNA reads as TGTGCCTGGAGTGTCTCCGAAGCTTTCTTT. The chain joins TRBV30 to TRBJ1-1; D is uncertain. The germline gives CDR1 GTSNPN, CDR2 SVGIG (reference sequence). The CDR3 loop spans 10 amino acids. V was pared by 0 bases and J by 8 bases, with 4 bases between.

The chain combines TRBV19 with TRBJ2-2; 8 positions match TRBD1. Trimming removed 4 bases from V and 7 bases from J; junction bases left unmatched: 8. Germline CDR1 is LNHDA and CDR2 is SQIVND (reference sequence). The CDR3 runs 15 residues. The CDR3 here is CASSNRAGGGGELFF. The CDR3 DNA reads TGTGCCAGTAGTAATCGGGCAGGGGGCGGCGGGGAGCTGTTTTTT. Using reference TRBV19 and TRBJ2-2 for the parts outside the CDR3, the full variable domain is DGGITQSPKYLFRKEGQNVTLSCEQNLNHDAMYWYRQDPGQGLRLIYYSQIVNDFQKGDIAEGYSVSREKKESFPLTVTSAQKNPTAFYLCASSNRAGGGGELFFGEGSRLTVL.

This rearrangement joins TRBV28 to TRBJ2-1, with TRBD2 matching over 12 bases. Germline trimming cut 5 bases from V and 10 bases from J; bases unmatched to any gene: 6. The CDR3 contains 14 residues. CDR1 MDHEN and CDR2 SYDVKM come from the germline V gene. The CDR3 here is CASSRLAGDAEQFF. For the CDR3, the DNA is TGTGCCAGCAGTCGACTAGCGGGAGACGCGGAGCAGTTCTTC. Looking up the rest from reference TRBV28 and TRBJ2-1 gives the full variable domain: DVKVTQSSRYLVKRTGEKVFLECVQDMDHENMFWYRQDPGLGLRLIYFSYDVKMKEKGDIPEGYSVSREKKERFSLILESASTNQTSMYLCASSRLAGDAEQFFGPGTRLTVL.

The chain has TRBV5-1 and TRBJ2-1; 8 bases are shared with TRBD1. The CDR3 consists of 14 residues. CDR1 SGHRS and CDR2 YFSETQ come from the germline V gene. The V segment lost 5 bases and the J segment 4 bases; nucleotides outside the gene matches: 5. CDR3 region: CASRPDRGYNEQFF. The CDR3 DNA reads TGCGCCAGCAGGCCCGACAGGGGTTACAATGAGCAGTTCTTC.